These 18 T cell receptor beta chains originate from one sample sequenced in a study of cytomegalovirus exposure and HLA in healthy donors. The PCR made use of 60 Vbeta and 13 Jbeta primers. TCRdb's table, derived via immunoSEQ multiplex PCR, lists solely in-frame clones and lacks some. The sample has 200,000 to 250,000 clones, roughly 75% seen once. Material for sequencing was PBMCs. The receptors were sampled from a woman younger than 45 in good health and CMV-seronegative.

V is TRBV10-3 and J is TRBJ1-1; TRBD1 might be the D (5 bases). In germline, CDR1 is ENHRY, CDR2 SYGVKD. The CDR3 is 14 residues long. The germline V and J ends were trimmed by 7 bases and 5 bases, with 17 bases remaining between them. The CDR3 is CAIMVPGVGTEAFF. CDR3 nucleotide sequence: TGTGCCATCATGGTTCCGGGGGTTGGGACTGAAGCTTTCTTT.

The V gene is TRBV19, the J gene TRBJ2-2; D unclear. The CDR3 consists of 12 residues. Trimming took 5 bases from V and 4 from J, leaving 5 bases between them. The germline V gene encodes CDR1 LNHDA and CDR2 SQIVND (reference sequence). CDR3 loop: CASSEITGELFF. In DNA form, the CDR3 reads TGTGCCAGTAGTGAGATCACCGGGGAGCTGTTTTTT.

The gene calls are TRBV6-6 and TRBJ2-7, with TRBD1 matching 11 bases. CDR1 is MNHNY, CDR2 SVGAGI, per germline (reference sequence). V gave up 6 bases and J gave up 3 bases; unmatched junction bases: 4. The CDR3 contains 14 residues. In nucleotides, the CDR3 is TGTGCCAGCAGACTGGGACAGGGGGACTACGAGCAGTACTTC. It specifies CASRLGQGDYEQYF.

Here the CDR3 reads CASSVEGKDTQYF. The CDR3 DNA reads as TGTGCCAGCAGCGTAGAGGGGAAAGATACGCAGTATTTT. V gene TRBV9 combines with J gene TRBJ2-3, with a possible D match to TRBD1 (5 bases). The CDR3 spans 13 residues. The germline V gene encodes CDR1 SGDLS and CDR2 YYNGEE. Between the trimmed V and J ends, which lost 0 bases and 5 bases, there was a span of 7 bases.

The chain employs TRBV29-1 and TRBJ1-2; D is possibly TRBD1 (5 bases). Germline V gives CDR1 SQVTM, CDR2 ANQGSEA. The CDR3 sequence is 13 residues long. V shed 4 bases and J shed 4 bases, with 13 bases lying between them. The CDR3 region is CSVGGTEGYGYTF. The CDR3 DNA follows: TGCAGCGTTGGAGGGACGGAGGGCTATGGCTACACCTTC.

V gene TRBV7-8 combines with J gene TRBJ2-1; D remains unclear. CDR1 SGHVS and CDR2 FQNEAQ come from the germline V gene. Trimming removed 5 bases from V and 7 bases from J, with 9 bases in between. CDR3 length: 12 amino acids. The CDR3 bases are TGTGCCAGCAGCCCCGCGTCGAATGAGCAGTTCTTC. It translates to CASSPASNEQFF. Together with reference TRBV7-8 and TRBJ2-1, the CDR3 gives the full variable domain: GAGVSQSPRYKVAKRGQDVALRCDPISGHVSLFWYQQALGQGPEFLTYFQNEAQLDKSGLPSDRFFAERPEGSVSTLKIQRTQQEDSAVYLCASSPASNEQFFGPGTRLTVL.

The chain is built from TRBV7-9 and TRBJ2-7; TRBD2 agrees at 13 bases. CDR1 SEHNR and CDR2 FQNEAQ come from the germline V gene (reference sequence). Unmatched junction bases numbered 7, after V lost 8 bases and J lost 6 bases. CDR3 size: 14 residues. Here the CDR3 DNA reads TGTGCCAGCCTTCGGACTAGCGGGAGCCGCGAGCAGTACTTC. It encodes CASLRTSGSREQYF.

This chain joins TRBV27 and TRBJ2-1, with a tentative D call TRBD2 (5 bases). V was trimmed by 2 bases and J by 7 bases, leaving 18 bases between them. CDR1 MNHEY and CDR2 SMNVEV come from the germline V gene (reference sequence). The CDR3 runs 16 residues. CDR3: CASSLDLRTAGNEQFF. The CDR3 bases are TGTGCCAGCAGTTTAGATCTTCGGACTGCCGGAAATGAGCAGTTCTTC.

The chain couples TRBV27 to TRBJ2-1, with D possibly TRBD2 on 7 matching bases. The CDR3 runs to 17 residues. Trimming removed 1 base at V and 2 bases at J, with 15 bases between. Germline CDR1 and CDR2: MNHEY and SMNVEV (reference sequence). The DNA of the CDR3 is TGTGCCAGCAGTTTATATGGGAGGGGGGGAGCCTACAATGAGCAGTTCTTC. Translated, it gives CASSLYGRGGAYNEQFF.

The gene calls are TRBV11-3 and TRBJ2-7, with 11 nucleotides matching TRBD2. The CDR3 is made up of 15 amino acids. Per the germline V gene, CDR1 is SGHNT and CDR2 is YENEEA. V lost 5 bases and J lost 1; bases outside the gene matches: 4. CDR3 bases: TGTGCCAGCAGCCGGACTAGCGGGCCTTCCTACGAGCAGTACTTC. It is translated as CASSRTSGPSYEQYF.

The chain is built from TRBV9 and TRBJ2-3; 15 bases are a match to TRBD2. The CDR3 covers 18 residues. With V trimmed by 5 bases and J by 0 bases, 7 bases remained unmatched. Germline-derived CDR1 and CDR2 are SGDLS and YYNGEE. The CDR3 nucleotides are TGTGCCAGCAGTGATGGACTAGCGGGGGGGACTAGCACAGATACGCAGTATTTT. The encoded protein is CASSDGLAGGTSTDTQYF.

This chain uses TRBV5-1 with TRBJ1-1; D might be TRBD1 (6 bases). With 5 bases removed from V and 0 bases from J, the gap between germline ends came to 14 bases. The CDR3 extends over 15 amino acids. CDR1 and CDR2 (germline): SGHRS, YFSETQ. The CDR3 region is CASRRSGTLNTEAFF. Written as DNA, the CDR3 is TGCGCCAGCAGACGATCCGGGACATTGAACACTGAAGCTTTCTTT.

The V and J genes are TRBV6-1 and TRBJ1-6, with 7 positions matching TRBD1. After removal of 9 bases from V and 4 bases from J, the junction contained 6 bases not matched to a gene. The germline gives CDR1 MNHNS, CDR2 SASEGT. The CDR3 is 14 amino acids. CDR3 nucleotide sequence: TGTGCCAGTCGGGACAGCGATTATAATTCACCCCTCCACTTT. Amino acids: CASRDSDYNSPLHF.

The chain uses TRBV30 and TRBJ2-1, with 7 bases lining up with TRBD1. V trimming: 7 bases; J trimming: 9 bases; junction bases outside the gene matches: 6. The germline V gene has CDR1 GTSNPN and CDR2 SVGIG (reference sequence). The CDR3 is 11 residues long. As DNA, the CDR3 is TGTGCCTTGGACAGGTCCATTGAGCAGTTCTTC. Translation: CALDRSIEQFF.

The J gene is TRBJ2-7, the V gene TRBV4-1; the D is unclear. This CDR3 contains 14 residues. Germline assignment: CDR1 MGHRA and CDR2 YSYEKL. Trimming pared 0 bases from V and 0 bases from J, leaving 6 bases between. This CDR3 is CASSQELSSYEQYF. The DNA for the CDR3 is TGCGCCAGCAGCCAAGAATTGAGCTCCTACGAGCAGTACTTC.

In nucleotides, the CDR3 is TGTGCCACTAGACCAGGGGGCGCCAAATATGGCTACACCTTC. It specifies CATRPGGAKYGYTF. V gene TRBV19 combines with J gene TRBJ1-2; the match to TRBD1 covers 8 bases. CDR1 LNHDA and CDR2 SQIVND come from the germline V gene (reference sequence). V lost 10 bases and J lost 5; bases outside the gene matches: 12. The length of the CDR3 is 14 residues.

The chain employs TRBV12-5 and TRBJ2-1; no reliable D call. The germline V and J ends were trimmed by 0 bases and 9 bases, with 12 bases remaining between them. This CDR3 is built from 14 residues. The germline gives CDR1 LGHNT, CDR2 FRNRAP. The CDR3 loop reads CASGLVFLEAEQFF. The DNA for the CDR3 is TGTGCTAGTGGTTTGGTTTTCCTAGAGGCTGAGCAGTTCTTC.

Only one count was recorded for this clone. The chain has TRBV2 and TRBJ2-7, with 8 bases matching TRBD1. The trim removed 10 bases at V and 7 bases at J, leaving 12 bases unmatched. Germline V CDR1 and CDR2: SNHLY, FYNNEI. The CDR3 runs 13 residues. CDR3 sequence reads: CAILGQGGDEQYF. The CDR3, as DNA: TGTGCCATCTTAGGACAGGGTGGGGATGAGCAGTACTTC.